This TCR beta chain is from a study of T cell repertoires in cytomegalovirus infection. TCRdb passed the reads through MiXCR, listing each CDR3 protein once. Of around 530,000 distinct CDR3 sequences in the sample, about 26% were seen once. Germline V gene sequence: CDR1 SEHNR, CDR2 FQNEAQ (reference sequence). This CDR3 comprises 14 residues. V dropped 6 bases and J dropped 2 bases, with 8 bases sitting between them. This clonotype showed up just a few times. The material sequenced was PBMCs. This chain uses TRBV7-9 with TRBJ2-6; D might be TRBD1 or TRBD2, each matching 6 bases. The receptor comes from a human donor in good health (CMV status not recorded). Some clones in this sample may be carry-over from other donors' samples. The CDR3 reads CASRRGAGANVLTF. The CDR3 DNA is TGTGCCAGCAGAAGGGGGGCTGGGGCCAACGTCCTGACTTTC.